This TCR beta chain was sequenced in a study of CD8+ T cells in alopecia areata. The study's findings and limits: Possibly as an HLA-related effect, TCR sharing across patients appeared less clear than in mice. Sequences from scalp samples also cover resident alphabeta T cells of normal skin. Lesional scalp exceeded normal scalp in clonality, especially in alopecia totalis/universalis.

The sequencing template was cDNA reverse transcribed from extracted RNA. Repertoires were generated with immunoSEQ multiplex PCR, while TCRdb's copy carries only in-frame clones and drops some. The profile shows some 240,000 clones, 57% of them singletons. In its sample, this clone was seen a few times. Its antigen is unknown. Germline-derived CDR1 and CDR2 are SEHNR and FQNEAQ (reference sequence). CDR3 length: 16 residues. The V and J ends lost 5 bases and 4 bases respectively, with 20 bases between them. The sequence was obtained from a human donor with alopecia areata. The sample was CD4+ T cells sorted from blood, taken at week 0. The rearrangement joins TRBV7-9 to TRBJ1-1; TRBD1 is a possible D gene (5 bases). CDR3 in DNA: TGTGCCAGCAGCCGCACGTCAGGCTCCGGGGCCACTGAAGCTTTCTTT. As protein: CASSRTSGSGATEAFF.